The 8 T cell receptor beta chains presented below share a single source sample, sequenced in a study of blood T cell repertoires in COVID-19. Libraries were prepared by immunoSEQ multiplex PCR; TCRdb keeps only in-frame clonotypes and omits some of them. This sample has 90,000 or so clones, with 70% to 90% found just once. The sequenced sample consisted of peripheral blood. All receptors come from a woman aged 60 to 75 with COVID-19, enrolled during active disease.

The chain employs TRBV3-1 (or the pseudogene TRBV3-2) and TRBJ2-5; 10 positions match TRBD1. Germline trimming cut 1 base from V and 4 bases from J; bases unmatched to any gene: 12. This CDR3 contains 18 residues. CDR1 is LGHDT, CDR2 YNNKEL, per germline (reference sequence). CDR3 in amino acids: CASSQGEPGTGARETQYF. CDR3 DNA: TGTGCCAGCAGCCAAGGGGAGCCCGGGACAGGGGCCAGAGAGACCCAGTACTTC.

The chain couples TRBV18 to TRBJ1-6, with TRBD1 matching 7 bases. Trimming cost V 6 bases and J 7 bases; bases outside gene matches: 9. This CDR3 spans 15 amino acids. Germline assignment: CDR1 KGHSH and CDR2 LQKENI. The CDR3 DNA reads as TGTGCCAGCTCCCGATCGACAGGGCTGAATTCACCCCTCCACTTT. Translation: CASSRSTGLNSPLHF.

The rearrangement joins TRBV5-6 to TRBJ1-2; D is possibly TRBD1 (6 bases). Trimming cost V 5 bases and J 2 bases, with 19 bases left between them. The CDR3 is made up of 16 amino acids. CDR1 and CDR2 (germline): SGHDT, YYEEEE. The CDR3 DNA is TGTGCCAGCAGTCAAGTCAGGGGAGAAAGAAACTATGGCTACACCTTC. It encodes CASSQVRGERNYGYTF.

This clone turned up a few times. The rearrangement uses TRBV5-6 and TRBJ2-7; a weak D match, TRBD1 (5 bases). This CDR3 has 15 residues. In germline, CDR1 is SGHDT, CDR2 YYEEEE. V was clipped by 4 bases and J by 3 bases, with 17 bases between them. CDR3 bases: TGTGCCAGCAGCACCCCCGCCCAGGGTAACTACGAGCAGTACTTC. As protein: CASSTPAQGNYEQYF.

CDR3 DNA sequence: TGTGCCAGCAGTTCGGGGTTGGGACACTCTGGAAACACCATATATTTT. Translated, it gives CASSSGLGHSGNTIYF. The rearrangement uses TRBV7-6 and TRBJ1-3; TRBD1 is a possible D gene (6 bases). The V and J ends lost 6 bases and 0 bases respectively, with 15 bases between them. CDR1 is SGHVS and CDR2 is FNYEAQ in the germline V gene. The CDR3 is 16 residues long.

The chain combines TRBV12-3 or TRBV12-4 with TRBJ1-1, with D possibly matching TRBD1 (5 bases). Trimming shortened V by 2 bases and J by 1 base, and 5 bases separated the two germline ends. The CDR3 is 13 residues long. The CDR3 region has the DNA TGTGCCAGCAGTTTAAGGGGGAACACTGAAGCTTTCTTT. It encodes CASSLRGNTEAFF.

V is TRBV3-1 (or the pseudogene TRBV3-2) and J is TRBJ1-2, with D perhaps TRBD1 (6 bases). The CDR3 consists of 14 residues. Trimming took 3 bases from V and 8 from J, leaving 16 bases between them. Germline assignment: CDR1 LGHDT and CDR2 YNNKEL (reference sequence). The CDR3: CASSHDRQADGYTF. The CDR3 nucleotides read TGTGCCAGCAGCCATGATAGACAGGCGGACGGCTACACCTTC.

The chain is built from TRBV7-6 and TRBJ2-1; tentative D call: TRBD2 (6 bases). V was trimmed by 4 bases and J by 4 bases, leaving 14 bases between them. In germline, CDR1 is SGHVS, CDR2 FNYEAQ. The CDR3 is made up of 15 amino acids. CDR3 nucleotide sequence: TGTGCCAGCAGCTCGGGACCGGGGAGGTACAATGAGCAGTTCTTC. Translated: CASSSGPGRYNEQFF.